The text below deals with one T cell receptor (beta chain). Its specificity is unknown. Genomic DNA, the template, was used for profiling of the TCR beta VDJ and CDR3. TCRdb reanalysed the reads using MiXCR and keeps one entry per CDR3 protein. The sample has around 290,000 distinct CDR3 sequences; 56% are singletons. V was clipped by 1 base and J by 4 bases; unmatched bases: 3. This CDR3 is built from 13 residues. Germline CDR1 and CDR2: SQVTM and ANQGSEA. Before being chosen for sequencing, patients had shown CD8+CD57+ cell expansion by flow cytometry. Blood came from patients not yet given any therapy. The sample is drawn from a study of CD8+CD57+ T cells in acquired aplastic anemia. Background on the study: Across the sorted CD4+ and CD8+ cells, DNA amounts averaged 3.2 ug.

Overall study findings and caveats: About 30 shared CD8+ CDR3s appeared highly expressed within patients' immunodominant clones.

The origin of this receptor is a human donor with aplastic anemia. J is TRBJ1-1 and V is TRBV29-1; TRBD1 aligns across 7 bases. The sequencing sample was made of sorted CD4+, CD8+, or CD8+CD57+ T cells (not recorded which) from PBMCs. CDR3 coding DNA: TGCAGCGTTGAAGCGGCAGGGGGCACTGAAGCTTTCTTT. It translates to CSVEAAGGTEAFF.